These T cell receptor beta chains were read from a single sample in a study of T cell changes during pregnancy in multiple sclerosis. Libraries were prepared by immunoSEQ multiplex PCR; TCRdb keeps only in-frame clonotypes and omits some of them. The sample includes approximately 45,000 clones, 80% to 95% seen only once; the top ten take roughly 0.67%. The specimen was CD4+ T cells from peripheral blood mononuclear cells, collected in the first trimester of pregnancy. These receptors were taken from a female donor with multiple sclerosis, enrolled in a pregnancy study. Both conserved end residues are part of each CDR3. D genes are given only for firm matches. For some rows the clone size is stated as once, few or many, or as a class when expanded; others skip it.

J gene | V gene | D gene | clone size | CDR3 DNA | CDR3 protein
TRBJ2-2 | TRBV25-1 | TRBD1 | NA | TGTGCCAGCAGTGACCCGGGACAGGGGGTTTTCGCCGGGGAGCTGTTTTTT | CASSDPGQGVFAGELFF
TRBJ2-7 | TRBV6-5 | TRBD2 | NA | TGTGCCAGCAGTTACCTAGCGGGACCCTACGAGCAGTACTTC | CASSYLAGPYEQYF
TRBJ2-5 | TRBV2 | NA | NA | TGTGCCAGCAGTGAATTCGGTGAGACCCAGTACTTC | CASSEFGETQYF
TRBJ2-5 | TRBV28 | NA | NA | TGTGCCAGCAGTCTCCTAGGCCGCCAAGAGACCCAGTACTTC | CASSLLGRQETQYF
TRBJ1-1 | TRBV19 | NA | once | TGTGCCAGTATCAAGGAGGGATACACTGAAGCTTTCTTT | CASIKEGYTEAFF
TRBJ2-7 | TRBV28 | TRBD1 | NA | TGTGCCAGCAGTCGGACAGGGTTCTACGAGCAGTACTTC | CASSRTGFYEQYF
TRBJ2-4 | TRBV28 | TRBD1 | NA | TGTGCCAGCAGTTTACCTCCGGGACAGAAAAACATTCAGTACTTC | CASSLPPGQKNIQYF
TRBJ1-2 | TRBV6-6 | TRBD1 | NA | TGTGCCAGCCGACAGGGAGCTAACTATGGCTACACCTTC | CASRQGANYGYTF
TRBJ2-1 | TRBV11-1 | TRBD2 | once | TGTGCCAGCAGCCCCGGACTAGCGGCCTCTTACTACAATGAGCAGTTCTTC | CASSPGLAASYYNEQFF
TRBJ1-1 | TRBV28 | NA | NA | TGTGCCACGATATCGGGTCCCTTGAACACTGAAGCTTTCTTT | CATISGPLNTEAFF
TRBJ1-4 | TRBV19 | NA | once | TGTGCCAGTACCTCATGGGAGGGGTTAAGAGAAAAACTGTTTTTT | CASTSWEGLREKLFF
TRBJ2-3 | TRBV20-1 | NA | NA | TGCAGCCCAAATAGAGCCCTTGGGCAGTATTTT | CSPNRALGQYF
TRBJ1-3 | TRBV9 | NA | NA | TGTGCCAGCAGCGCCACTACGGTAGGAACTGGAAACACCATATATTTT | CASSATTVGTGNTIYF
TRBJ2-1 | TRBV19 | NA | NA | TGTGCCAGTAGTATTGCGGGCCTCGGGCAGTTCTTC | CASSIAGLGQFF